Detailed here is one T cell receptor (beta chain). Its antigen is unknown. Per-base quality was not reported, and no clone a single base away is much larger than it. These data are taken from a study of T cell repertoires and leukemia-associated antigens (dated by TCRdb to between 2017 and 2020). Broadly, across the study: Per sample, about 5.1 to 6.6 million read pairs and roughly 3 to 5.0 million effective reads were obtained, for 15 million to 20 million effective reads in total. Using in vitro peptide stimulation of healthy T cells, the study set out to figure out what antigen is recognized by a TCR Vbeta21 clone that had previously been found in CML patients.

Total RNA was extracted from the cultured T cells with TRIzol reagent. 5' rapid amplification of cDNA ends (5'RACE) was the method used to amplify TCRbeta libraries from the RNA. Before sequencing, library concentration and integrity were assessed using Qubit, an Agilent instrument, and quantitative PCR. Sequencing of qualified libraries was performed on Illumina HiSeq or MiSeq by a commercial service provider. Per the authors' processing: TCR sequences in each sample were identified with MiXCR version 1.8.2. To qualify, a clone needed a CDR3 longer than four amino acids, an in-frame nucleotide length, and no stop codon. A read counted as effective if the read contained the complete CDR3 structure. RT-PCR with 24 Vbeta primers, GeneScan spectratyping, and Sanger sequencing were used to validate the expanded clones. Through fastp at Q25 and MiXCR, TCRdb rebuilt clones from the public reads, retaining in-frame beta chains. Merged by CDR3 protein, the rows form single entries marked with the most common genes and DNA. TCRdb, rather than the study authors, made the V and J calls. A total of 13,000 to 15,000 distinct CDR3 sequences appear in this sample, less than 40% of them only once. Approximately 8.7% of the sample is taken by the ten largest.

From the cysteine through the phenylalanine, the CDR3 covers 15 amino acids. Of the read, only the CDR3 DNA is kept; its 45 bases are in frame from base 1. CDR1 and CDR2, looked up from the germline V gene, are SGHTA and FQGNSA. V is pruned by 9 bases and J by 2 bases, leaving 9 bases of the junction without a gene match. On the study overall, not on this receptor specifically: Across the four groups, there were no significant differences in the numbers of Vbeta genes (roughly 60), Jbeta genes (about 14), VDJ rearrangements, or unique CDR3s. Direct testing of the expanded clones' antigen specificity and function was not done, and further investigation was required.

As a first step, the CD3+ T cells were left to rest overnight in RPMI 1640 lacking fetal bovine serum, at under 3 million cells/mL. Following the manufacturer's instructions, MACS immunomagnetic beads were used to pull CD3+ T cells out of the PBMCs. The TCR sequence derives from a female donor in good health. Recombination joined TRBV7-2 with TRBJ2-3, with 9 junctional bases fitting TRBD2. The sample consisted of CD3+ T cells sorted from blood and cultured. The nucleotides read TGTGCCAGTTGTCCTTTAGCGGGAGTCACAGATACGCAGTATTTT. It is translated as CASCPLAGVTDTQYF. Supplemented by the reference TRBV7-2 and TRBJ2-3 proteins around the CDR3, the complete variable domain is GAGVSQSPSNKVTEKGKDVELRCDPISGHTALYWYRQSLGQGLEFLIYFQGNSAPDKSGLPSDRFSAERTGGSVSTLTIQRTQQEDSAVYLCASCPLAGVTDTQYFGPGTRLTVL.